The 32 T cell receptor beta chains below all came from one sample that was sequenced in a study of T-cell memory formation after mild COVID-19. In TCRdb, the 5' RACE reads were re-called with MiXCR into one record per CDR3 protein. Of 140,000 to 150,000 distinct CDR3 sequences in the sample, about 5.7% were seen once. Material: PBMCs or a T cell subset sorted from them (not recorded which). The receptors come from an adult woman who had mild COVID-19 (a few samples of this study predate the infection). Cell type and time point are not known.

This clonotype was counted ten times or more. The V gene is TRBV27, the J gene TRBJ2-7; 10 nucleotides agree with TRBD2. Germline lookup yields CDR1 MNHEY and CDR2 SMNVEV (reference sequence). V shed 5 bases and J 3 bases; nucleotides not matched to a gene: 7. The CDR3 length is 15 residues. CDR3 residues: CASSPWTSGYYEQYF. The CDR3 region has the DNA TGTGCCAGCAGTCCGTGGACTAGCGGTTACTACGAGCAGTACTTC.

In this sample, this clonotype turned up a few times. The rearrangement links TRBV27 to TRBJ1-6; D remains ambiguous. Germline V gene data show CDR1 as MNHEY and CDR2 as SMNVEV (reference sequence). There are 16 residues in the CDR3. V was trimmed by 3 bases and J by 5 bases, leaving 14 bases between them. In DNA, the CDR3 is TGTGCCAGCAGTTTCCTAACCCGGCGAAATAATTCACCCCTCCACTTT. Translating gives CASSFLTRRNNSPLHF.

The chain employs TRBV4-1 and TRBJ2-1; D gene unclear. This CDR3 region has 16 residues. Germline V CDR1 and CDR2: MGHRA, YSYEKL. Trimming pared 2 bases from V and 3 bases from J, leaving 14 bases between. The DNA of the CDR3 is TGCGCCAGCAGCCAAATCTTCTCCTCAAGCTACAATGAGCAGTTCTTC. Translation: CASSQIFSSSYNEQFF.

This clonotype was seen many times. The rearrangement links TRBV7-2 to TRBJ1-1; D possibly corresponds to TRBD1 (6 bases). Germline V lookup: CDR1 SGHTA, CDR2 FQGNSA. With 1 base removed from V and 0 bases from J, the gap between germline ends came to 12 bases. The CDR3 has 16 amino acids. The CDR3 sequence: CASSLERQALNTEAFF. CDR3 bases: TGTGCCAGCAGCTTAGAAAGACAGGCTTTGAACACTGAAGCTTTCTTT.

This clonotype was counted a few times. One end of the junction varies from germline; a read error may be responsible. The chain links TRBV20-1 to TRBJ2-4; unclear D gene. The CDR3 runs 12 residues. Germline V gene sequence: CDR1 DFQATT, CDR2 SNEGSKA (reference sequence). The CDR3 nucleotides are TGCAGTGCTAGCCACTCCAAGAACATTCAGTACTTC. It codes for CSASHSKNIQYF.

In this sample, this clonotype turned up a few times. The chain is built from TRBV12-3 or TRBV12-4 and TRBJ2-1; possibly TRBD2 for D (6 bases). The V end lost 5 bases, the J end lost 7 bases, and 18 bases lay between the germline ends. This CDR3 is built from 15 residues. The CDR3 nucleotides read TGTGCCAGCAGTAAAAACCGGGGGTCTCTAAATGAGCAGTTCTTC. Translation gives CASSKNRGSLNEQFF.

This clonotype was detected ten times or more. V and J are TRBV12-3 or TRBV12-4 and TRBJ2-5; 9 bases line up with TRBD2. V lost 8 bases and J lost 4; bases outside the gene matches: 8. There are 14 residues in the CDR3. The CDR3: CASLLAGAGETQYF. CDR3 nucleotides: TGTGCCAGCCTCTTAGCGGGAGCGGGAGAGACCCAGTACTTC.

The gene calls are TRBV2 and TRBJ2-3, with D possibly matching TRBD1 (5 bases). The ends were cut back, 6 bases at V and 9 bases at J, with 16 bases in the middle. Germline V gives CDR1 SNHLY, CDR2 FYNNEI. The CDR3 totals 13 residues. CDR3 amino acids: CASRTLLGPTQYF. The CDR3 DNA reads TGTGCCAGCAGAACGCTGCTGGGGCCAACGCAGTATTTT.

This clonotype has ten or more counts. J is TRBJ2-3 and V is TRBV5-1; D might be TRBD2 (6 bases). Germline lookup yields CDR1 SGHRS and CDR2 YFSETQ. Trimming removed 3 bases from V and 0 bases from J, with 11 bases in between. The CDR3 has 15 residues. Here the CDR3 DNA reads TGCGCCAGCAGCTGGGGCGGGGTAAGCACAGATACGCAGTATTTT. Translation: CASSWGGVSTDTQYF.

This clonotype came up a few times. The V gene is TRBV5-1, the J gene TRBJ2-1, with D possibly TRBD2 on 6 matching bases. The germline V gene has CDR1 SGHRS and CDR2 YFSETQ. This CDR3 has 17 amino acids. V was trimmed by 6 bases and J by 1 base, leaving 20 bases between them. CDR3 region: CASTQEGADWSYNEQFF. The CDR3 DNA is TGCGCCAGCACCCAGGAGGGTGCGGACTGGTCCTACAATGAGCAGTTCTTC.

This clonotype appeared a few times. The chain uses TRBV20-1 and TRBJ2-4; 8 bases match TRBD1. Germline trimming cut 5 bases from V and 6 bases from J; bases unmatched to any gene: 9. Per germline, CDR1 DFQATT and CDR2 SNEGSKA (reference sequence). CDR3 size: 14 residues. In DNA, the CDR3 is TGCAGTGCTCCTGACAGGGGAACGGCAAACATTCAGTACTTC. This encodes CSAPDRGTANIQYF.

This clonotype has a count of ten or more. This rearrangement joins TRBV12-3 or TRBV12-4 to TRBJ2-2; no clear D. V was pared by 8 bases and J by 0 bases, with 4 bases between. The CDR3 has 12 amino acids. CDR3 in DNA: TGTGCCAGCCAACCGAACACCGGGGAGCTGTTTTTT. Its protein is CASQPNTGELFF.

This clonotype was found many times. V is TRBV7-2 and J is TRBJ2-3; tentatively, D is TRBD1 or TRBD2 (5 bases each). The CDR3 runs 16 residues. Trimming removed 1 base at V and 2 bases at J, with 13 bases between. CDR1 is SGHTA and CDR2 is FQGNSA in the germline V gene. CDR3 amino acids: CASSLVRGPNTDTQYF. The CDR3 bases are TGTGCCAGCAGCTTAGTTAGGGGACCTAACACAGATACGCAGTATTTT.

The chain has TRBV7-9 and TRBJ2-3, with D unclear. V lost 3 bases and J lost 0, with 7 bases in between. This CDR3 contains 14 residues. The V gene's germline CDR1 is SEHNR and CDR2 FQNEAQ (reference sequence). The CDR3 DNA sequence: TGTGCCAGCAGCTTGGACCATAGCACAGATACGCAGTATTTT. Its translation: CASSLDHSTDTQYF.

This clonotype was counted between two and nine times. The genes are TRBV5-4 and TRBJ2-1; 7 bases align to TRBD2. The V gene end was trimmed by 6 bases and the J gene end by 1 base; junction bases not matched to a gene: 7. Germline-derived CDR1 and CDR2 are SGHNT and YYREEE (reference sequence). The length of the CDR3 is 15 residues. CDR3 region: CASTKAGRSYNEQFF. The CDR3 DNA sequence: TGTGCCAGCACCAAAGCGGGGAGATCCTACAATGAGCAGTTCTTC.

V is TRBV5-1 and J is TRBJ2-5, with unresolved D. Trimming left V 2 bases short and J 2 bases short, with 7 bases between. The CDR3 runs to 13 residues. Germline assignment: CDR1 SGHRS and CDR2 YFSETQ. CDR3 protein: CASSLGWQETQYF. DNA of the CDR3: TGCGCCAGCAGCTTAGGCTGGCAAGAGACCCAGTACTTC.

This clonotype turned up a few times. The CDR3, as DNA: TGTGCCAGCAGTGAACGAAGGGACATATACACAGATACGCAGTATTTT. It yields the protein CASSERRDIYTDTQYF. The rearrangement joins TRBV6-1 to TRBJ2-3; tentative D call: TRBD1 (6 bases). The V gene's germline CDR1 is MNHNS and CDR2 SASEGT. With 2 bases removed from V and 2 bases from J, the gap between germline ends came to 14 bases. The CDR3 length is 16 residues.

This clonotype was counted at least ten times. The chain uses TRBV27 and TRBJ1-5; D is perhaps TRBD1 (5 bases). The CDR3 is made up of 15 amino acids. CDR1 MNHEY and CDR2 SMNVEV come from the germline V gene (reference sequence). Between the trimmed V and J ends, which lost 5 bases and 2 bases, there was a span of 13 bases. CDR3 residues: CASSPGSGGNQPQHF. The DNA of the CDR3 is TGTGCCAGCAGTCCGGGGTCGGGGGGCAATCAGCCCCAGCATTTT.

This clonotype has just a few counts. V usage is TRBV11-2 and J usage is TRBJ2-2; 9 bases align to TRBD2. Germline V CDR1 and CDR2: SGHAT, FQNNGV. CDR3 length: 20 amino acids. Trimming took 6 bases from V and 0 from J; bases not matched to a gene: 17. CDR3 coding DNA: TGTGCCAGCAGAATAGTACCTCCAGCGGGGGGTATCGCGAACACCGGGGAGCTGTTTTTT. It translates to CASRIVPPAGGIANTGELFF.

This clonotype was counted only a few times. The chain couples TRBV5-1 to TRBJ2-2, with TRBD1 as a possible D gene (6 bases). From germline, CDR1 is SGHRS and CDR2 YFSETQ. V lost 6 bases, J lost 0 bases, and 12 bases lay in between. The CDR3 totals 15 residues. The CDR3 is CASKDSLANTGELFF. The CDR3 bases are TGCGCCAGCAAGGACAGTCTCGCGAACACCGGGGAGCTGTTTTTT.

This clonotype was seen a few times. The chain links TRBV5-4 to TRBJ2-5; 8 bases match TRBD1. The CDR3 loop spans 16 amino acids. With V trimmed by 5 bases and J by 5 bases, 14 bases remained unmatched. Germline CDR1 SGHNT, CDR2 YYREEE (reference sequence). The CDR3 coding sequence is TGTGCCAGCAGTACCAGGACAGGGTCAACCAAGGAGACCCAGTACTTC. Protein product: CASSTRTGSTKETQYF.

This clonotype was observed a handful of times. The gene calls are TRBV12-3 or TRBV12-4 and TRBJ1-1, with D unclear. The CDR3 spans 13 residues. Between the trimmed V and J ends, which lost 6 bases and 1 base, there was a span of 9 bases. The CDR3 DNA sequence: TGTGCCAGCAGACCTGACGGGAACACTGAAGCTTTCTTT. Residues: CASRPDGNTEAFF.

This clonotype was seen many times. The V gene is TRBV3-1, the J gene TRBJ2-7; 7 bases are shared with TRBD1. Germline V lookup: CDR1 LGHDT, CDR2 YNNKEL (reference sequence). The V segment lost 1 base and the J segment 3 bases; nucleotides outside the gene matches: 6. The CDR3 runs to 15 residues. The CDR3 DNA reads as TGTGCCAGCAGCCAAGTGTCAGGGGGAAACTACGAGCAGTACTTC. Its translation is CASSQVSGGNYEQYF.

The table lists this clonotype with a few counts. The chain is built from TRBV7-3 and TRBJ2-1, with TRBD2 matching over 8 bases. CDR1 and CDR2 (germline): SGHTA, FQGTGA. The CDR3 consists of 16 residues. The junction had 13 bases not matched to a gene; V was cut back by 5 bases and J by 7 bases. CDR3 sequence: CASSPWGAGGRNEQFF. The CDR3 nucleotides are TGTGCCAGCAGCCCCTGGGGGGCGGGGGGCAGGAATGAGCAGTTCTTC. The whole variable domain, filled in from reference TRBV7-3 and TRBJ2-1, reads GAGVSQTPSNKVTEKGKYVELRCDPISGHTALYWYRQSLGQGPEFLIYFQGTGAADDSGLPNDRFFAVRPEGSVSTLKIQRTERGDSAVYLCASSPWGAGGRNEQFFGPGTRLTVL.

CDR3 sequence reads: CASSGLAERLAKNIQYF. CDR3 nucleotides: TGTGCCAGCAGCGGACTAGCGGAAAGATTAGCCAAAAACATTCAGTACTTC. The rearrangement links TRBV12-3 or TRBV12-4 to TRBJ2-4; 10 positions agree with TRBD2. V lost 6 bases to trimming and J lost 0 bases; unmatched junction nucleotides: 8. The CDR3 has 17 residues.

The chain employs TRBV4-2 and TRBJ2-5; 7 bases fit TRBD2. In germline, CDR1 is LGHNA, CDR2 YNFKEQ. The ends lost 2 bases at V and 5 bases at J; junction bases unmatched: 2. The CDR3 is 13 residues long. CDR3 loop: CASSQLGGETQYF. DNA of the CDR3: TGTGCCAGCAGCCAACTGGGGGGGGAGACCCAGTACTTC.

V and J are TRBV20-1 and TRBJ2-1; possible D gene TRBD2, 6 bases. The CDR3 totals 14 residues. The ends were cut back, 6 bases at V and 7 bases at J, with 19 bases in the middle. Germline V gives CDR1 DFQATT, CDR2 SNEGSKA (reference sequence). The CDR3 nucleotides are TGCAGTGCCCACGGGGGATTCCGCGTTAATGAGCAGTTCTTC. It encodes CSAHGGFRVNEQFF.

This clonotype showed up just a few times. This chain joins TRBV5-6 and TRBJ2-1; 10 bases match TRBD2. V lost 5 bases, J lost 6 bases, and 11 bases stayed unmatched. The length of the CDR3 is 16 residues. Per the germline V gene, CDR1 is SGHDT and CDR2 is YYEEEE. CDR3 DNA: TGTGCCAGCAGTCTGGAGTGGCTAGCGGGAGCCAATGAGCAGTTCTTC. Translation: CASSLEWLAGANEQFF.

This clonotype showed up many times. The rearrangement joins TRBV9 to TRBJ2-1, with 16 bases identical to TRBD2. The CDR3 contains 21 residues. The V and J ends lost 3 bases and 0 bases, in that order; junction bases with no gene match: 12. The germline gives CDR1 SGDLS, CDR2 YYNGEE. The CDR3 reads CASSAPDAGLAGGSSYNEQFF. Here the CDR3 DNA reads TGTGCCAGCAGCGCCCCGGATGCGGGACTAGCGGGGGGGAGCTCCTACAATGAGCAGTTCTTC.

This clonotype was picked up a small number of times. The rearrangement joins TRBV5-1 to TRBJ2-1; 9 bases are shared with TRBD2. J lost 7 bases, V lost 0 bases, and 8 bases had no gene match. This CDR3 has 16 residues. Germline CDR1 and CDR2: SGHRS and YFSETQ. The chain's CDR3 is CASSLGEWLAGNEQFF. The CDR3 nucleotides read TGCGCCAGCAGCTTGGGAGAATGGCTAGCGGGGAATGAGCAGTTCTTC.

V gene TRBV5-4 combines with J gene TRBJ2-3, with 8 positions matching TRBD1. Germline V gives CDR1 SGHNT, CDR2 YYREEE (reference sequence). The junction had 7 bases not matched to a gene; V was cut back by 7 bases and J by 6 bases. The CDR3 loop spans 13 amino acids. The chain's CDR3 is CASGAGGRDTQYF. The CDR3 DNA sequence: TGTGCCAGCGGGGCAGGGGGCCGGGATACGCAGTATTTT.

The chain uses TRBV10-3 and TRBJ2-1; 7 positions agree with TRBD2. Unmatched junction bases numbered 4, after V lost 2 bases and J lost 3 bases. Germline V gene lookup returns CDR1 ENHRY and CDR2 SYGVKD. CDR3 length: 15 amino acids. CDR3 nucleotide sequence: TGTGCCATCAGTGAGGGGGCGGGGGACTACAATGAGCAGTTCTTC. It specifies CAISEGAGDYNEQFF.